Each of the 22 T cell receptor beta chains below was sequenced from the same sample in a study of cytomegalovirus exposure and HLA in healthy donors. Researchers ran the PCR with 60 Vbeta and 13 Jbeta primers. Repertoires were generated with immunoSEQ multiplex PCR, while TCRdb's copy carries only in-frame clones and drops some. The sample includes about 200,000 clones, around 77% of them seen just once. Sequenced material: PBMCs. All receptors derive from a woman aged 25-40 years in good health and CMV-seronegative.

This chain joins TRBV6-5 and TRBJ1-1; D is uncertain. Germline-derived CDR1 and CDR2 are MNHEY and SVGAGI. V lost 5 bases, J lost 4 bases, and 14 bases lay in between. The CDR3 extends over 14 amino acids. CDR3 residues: CASSENMAGTEAFF. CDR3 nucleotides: TGTGCCAGCAGTGAAAATATGGCTGGCACTGAAGCTTTCTTT.

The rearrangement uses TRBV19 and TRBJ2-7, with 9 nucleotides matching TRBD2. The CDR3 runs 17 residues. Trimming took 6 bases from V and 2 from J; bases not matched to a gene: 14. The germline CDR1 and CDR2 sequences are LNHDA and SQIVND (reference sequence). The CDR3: CASSPLRASGIPYEQYF. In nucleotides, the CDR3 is TGTGCCAGTAGCCCTCTGCGGGCTAGCGGGATCCCCTACGAGCAGTACTTC.

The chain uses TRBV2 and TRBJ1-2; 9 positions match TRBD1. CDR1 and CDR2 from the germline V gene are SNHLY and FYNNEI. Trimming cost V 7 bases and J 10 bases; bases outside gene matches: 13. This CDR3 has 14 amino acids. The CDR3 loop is CASMRDRGFFTYTF. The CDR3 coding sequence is TGTGCCAGCATGCGAGACAGGGGGTTTTTTACCTACACCTTC.

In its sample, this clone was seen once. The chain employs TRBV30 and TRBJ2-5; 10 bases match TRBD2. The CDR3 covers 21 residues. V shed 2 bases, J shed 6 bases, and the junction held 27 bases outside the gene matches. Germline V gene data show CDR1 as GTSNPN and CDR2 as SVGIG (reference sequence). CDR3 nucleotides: TGTGCCTGGAGTTCAGGCTTGGGACAGATCTCTAGCGGGGGCTTTAGGAAGACCCAGTACTTC. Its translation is CAWSSGLGQISSGGFRKTQYF.

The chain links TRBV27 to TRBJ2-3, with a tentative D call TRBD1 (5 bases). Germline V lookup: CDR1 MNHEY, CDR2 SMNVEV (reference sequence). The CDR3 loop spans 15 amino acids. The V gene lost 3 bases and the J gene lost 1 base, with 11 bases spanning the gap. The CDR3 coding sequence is TGTGCCAGCAGTTTCTGGGCAGGGCGCACAGATACGCAGTATTTT. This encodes CASSFWAGRTDTQYF.

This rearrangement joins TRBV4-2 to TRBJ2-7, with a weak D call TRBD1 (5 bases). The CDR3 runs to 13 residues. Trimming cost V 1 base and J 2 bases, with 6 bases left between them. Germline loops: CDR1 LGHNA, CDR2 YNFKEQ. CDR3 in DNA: TGTGCCAGCAGCCAAGTGGGGCCCTACGAGCAGTACTTC. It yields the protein CASSQVGPYEQYF.

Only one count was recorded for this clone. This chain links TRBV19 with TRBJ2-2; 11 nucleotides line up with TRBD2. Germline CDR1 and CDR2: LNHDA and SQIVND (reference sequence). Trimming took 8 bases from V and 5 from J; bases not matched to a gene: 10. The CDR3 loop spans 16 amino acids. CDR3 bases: TGTGCCAGTCACGAGAGTAGCGGGGGGGTGACCGGGGAGCTGTTTTTT. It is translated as CASHESSGGVTGELFF.

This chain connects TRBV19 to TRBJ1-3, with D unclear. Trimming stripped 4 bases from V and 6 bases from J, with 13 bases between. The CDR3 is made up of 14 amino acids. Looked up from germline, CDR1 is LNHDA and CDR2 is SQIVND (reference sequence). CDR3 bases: TGTGCCAGTAGTAGTCCCCGGAGGGAAAACACCATATATTTT. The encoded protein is CASSSPRRENTIYF.

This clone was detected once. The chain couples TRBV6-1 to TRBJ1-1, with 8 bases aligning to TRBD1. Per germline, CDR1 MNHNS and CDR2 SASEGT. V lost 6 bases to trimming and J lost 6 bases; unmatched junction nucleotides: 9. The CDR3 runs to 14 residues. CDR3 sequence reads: CASRARGRVPEAFF. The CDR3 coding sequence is TGTGCCAGCAGGGCCAGGGGGCGAGTTCCTGAAGCTTTCTTT.

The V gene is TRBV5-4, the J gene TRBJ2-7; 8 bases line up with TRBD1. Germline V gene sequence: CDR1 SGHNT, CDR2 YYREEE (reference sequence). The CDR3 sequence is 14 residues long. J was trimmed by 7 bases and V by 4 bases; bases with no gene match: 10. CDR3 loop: CASSRRQGATEQYF. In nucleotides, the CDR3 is TGTGCCAGCAGCCGCCGGCAGGGGGCTACGGAGCAGTACTTC. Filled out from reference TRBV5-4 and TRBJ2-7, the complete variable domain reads ETGVTQSPTHLIKTRGQQVTLRCSSQSGHNTVSWYQQALGQGPQFIFQYYREEENGRGNFPPRFSGLQFPNYSSELNVNALELDDSALYLCASSRRQGATEQYFGPGTRLTVT.

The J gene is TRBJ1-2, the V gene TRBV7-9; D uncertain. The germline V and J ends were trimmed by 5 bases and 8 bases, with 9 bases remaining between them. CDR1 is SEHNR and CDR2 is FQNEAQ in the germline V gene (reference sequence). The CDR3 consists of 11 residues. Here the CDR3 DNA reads TGTGCCAGCAGCCCCCTCCGGGGCTACACCTTC. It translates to CASSPLRGYTF.

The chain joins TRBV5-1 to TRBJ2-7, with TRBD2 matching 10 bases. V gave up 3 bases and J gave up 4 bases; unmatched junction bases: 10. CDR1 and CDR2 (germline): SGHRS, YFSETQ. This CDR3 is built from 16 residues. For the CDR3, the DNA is TGCGCCAGCAGCTCGGGAGCGGGAGGGAGAAGGTACGAGCAGTACTTC. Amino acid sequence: CASSSGAGGRRYEQYF.

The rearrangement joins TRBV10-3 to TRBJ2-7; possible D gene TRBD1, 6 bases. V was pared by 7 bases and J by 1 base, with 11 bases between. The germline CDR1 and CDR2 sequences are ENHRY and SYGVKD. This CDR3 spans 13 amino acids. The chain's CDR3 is CAITRDTSYEQYF. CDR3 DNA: TGTGCCATCACCCGGGACACTTCCTACGAGCAGTACTTC.

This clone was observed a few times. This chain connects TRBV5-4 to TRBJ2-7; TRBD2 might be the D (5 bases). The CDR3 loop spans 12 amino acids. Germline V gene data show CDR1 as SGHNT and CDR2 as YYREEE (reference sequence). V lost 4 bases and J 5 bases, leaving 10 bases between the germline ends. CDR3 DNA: TGTGCCAGCAGCCGTGACGGGGACGAGCAGTACTTC. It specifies CASSRDGDEQYF.

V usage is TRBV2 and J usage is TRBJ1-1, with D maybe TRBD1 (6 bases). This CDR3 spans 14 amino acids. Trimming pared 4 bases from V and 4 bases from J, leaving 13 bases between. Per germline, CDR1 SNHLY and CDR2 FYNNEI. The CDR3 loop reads CASSVGGASTEAFF. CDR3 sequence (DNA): TGTGCCAGCAGTGTGGGGGGGGCCAGCACTGAAGCTTTCTTT.

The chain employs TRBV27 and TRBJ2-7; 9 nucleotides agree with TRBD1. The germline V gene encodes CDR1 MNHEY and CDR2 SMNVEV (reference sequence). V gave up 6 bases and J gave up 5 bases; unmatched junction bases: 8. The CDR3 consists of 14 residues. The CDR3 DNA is TGTGCCAGCAGGACCGGGACAGGGCGACACGAGCAGTACTTC. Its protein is CASRTGTGRHEQYF.

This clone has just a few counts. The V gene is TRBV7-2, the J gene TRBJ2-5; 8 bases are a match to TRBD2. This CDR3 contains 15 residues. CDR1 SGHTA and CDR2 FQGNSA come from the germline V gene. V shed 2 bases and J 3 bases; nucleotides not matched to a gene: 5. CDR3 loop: CASSLYGRAEETQYF. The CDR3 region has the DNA TGTGCCAGCAGCTTATACGGGAGGGCCGAAGAGACCCAGTACTTC.

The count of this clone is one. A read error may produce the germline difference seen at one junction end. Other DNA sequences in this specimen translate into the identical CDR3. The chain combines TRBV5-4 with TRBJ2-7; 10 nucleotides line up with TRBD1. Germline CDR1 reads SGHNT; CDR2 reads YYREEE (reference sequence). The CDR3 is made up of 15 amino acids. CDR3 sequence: CASSSNRDRGIVQYF. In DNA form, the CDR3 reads TGCGCCAGCAGCTCCAACCGGGACAGGGGTATCGTGCAGTACTTC.

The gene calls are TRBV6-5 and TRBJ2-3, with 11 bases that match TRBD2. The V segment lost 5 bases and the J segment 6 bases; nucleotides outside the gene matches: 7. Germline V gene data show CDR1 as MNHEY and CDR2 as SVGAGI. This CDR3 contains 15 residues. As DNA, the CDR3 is TGTGCCAGCAGTGGGGTTAGCGGGGGGGCGGATACGCAGTATTTT. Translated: CASSGVSGGADTQYF.

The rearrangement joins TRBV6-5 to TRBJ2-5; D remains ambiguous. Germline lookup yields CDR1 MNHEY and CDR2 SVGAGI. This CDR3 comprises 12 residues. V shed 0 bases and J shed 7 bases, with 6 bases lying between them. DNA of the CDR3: TGTGCCAGCAGTTACTCCGGTGGGACCCAGTACTTC. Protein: CASSYSGGTQYF.

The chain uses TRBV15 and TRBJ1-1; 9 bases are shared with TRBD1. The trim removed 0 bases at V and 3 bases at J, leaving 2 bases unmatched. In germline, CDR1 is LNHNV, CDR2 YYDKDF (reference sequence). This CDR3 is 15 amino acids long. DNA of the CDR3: TGTGCCACCAGCAGAGAGGGACAGGGCTACACTGAAGCTTTCTTT. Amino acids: CATSREGQGYTEAFF.

DNA for the CDR3: TGTGCCAGCAGCCAAGACCCCCAGGGGCTGTATCAGCCCCAGCATTTT. Translation: CASSQDPQGLYQPQHF. The chain uses TRBV4-2 and TRBJ1-5; D perhaps matches TRBD1 (6 bases). Trimming cost V 0 bases and J 5 bases, with 14 bases left between them. CDR1 is LGHNA and CDR2 is YNFKEQ in the germline V gene. This CDR3 is 16 amino acids long.